Below are 29 T cell receptor beta chains sequenced from a single sample in a study of PD-1 blockade in classical Hodgkin lymphoma. Every patient relapsed after autologous stem cell transplantation, and brentuximab vedotin exposure varied. TCRdb's table, derived via immunoSEQ multiplex PCR, lists solely in-frame clones and lacks some. Among thousands of clones listed, roughly 63% were seen once. Here the sequenced sample was peripheral blood mononuclear cells (PBMCs), taken at baseline. The receptors originated from a human donor with classical Hodgkin lymphoma.

The chain links TRBV11-2 to TRBJ2-7; D gene ambiguous. Germline values: CDR1 SGHAT, CDR2 FQNNGV. This CDR3 is built from 11 residues. V lost 5 bases and J 2 bases, leaving 4 bases between the germline ends. CDR3 in DNA: TGTGCCAGCAGCCCCGCCTACGAGCAGTACTTC. This encodes CASSPAYEQYF.

This chain uses TRBV6-6 with TRBJ2-7; D remains ambiguous. The CDR3 totals 14 residues. From germline, CDR1 is MNHNY and CDR2 SVGAGI (reference sequence). The V end lost 0 bases, the J end lost 6 bases, and 12 bases lay between the germline ends. The CDR3 DNA follows: TGTGCCAGCAGTTACTCGGGTCAAGGGCTCGAGCAGTACTTC. Protein: CASSYSGQGLEQYF.

This chain joins TRBV11-3 and TRBJ2-5; perhaps TRBD1 as D (6 bases). CDR1 is SGHNT, CDR2 YENEEA, per germline. The CDR3 runs 13 residues. The germline V and J ends were trimmed by 5 bases and 0 bases, with 7 bases remaining between them. The CDR3 DNA is TGTGCCAGCAGCCCAGGGGACCAAGAGACCCAGTACTTC. Translated: CASSPGDQETQYF.

The chain uses TRBV7-9 and TRBJ1-1, with TRBD1 as a possible D gene (5 bases). The CDR3 spans 15 residues. Germline V gene data show CDR1 as SEHNR and CDR2 as FQNEAQ (reference sequence). The germline V and J ends were trimmed by 5 bases and 4 bases, with 17 bases remaining between them. CDR3 sequence reads: CASSLTGTAGTEAFF. CDR3 sequence (DNA): TGTGCCAGCAGCCTTACCGGGACCGCGGGCACTGAAGCTTTCTTT.

The chain links TRBV9 to TRBJ1-6; TRBD1 is a possible D gene (6 bases). V was trimmed by 3 bases and J by 2 bases, leaving 18 bases between them. The CDR3 totals 18 residues. The germline V gene has CDR1 SGDLS and CDR2 YYNGEE. The CDR3 loop reads CASSDRTDSTTYNSPLHF. The CDR3 nucleotides are TGTGCCAGCAGCGACAGGACAGACAGTACTACCTATAATTCACCCCTCCACTTT.

The chain couples TRBV7-3 to TRBJ2-5; the D gene is possibly TRBD2 (5 bases). CDR1 SGHTA and CDR2 FQGTGA come from the germline V gene. V was clipped by 4 bases and J by 5 bases, with 11 bases between them. This CDR3 has 13 amino acids. CDR3 region: CASSSGSGETQYF. CDR3 nucleotide sequence: TGTGCCAGCAGCTCGGGGTCGGGGGAGACCCAGTACTTC.

The chain links TRBV7-6 to TRBJ2-2, with 9 bases that match TRBD1. The V gene's germline CDR1 is SGHVS and CDR2 FNYEAQ. The V segment lost 3 bases and the J segment 1 base; nucleotides outside the gene matches: 0. There are 15 residues in the CDR3. The CDR3 nucleotides are TGTGCCAGCAGCTTGGGACAGGGGAACACCGGGGAGCTGTTTTTT. Translated: CASSLGQGNTGELFF.

The gene calls are TRBV30 and TRBJ2-3, with 9 bases lining up with TRBD2. Germline V gene data show CDR1 as GTSNPN and CDR2 as SVGIG (reference sequence). This CDR3 has 15 amino acids. J gave up 4 bases and V 0 bases, and 5 bases lay outside the gene matches. In nucleotides, the CDR3 is TGTGCCTGGAGTGTTTCGCGGGAGGGCCCAGATACGCAGTATTTT. As protein: CAWSVSREGPDTQYF.

The chain couples TRBV7-6 to TRBJ2-7, with D possibly matching TRBD1 (6 bases). Trimming took off 5 bases at V and 5 bases at J, with 19 bases between the two ends. The CDR3 is 15 amino acids. Per the germline V gene, CDR1 is SGHVS and CDR2 is FNYEAQ. CDR3 bases: TGTGCCAGCAGCCGAAATCAGGGGTTAAAGAACGAGCAGTACTTC. This encodes CASSRNQGLKNEQYF. Together with reference TRBV7-6 and TRBJ2-7, the CDR3 gives the full variable domain: GAGVSQSPRYKVTKRGQDVALRCDPISGHVSLYWYRQALGQGPEFLTYFNYEAQQDKSGLPNDRFSAERPEGSISTLTIQRTEQRDSAMYRCASSRNQGLKNEQYFGPGTRLTVT.

The rearrangement uses TRBV19 and TRBJ2-7; TRBD1 or TRBD2 may be the D gene (5 bases each). Trimming took 5 bases from V and 5 from J, leaving 13 bases between them. Looked up from germline, CDR1 is LNHDA and CDR2 is SQIVND (reference sequence). The CDR3 sequence is 13 residues long. CDR3 bases: TGTGCCAGTAGTCTGGGGGTCGGGAACGAGCAGTACTTC. Its translation: CASSLGVGNEQYF.

This sequence joins TRBV6-5 and TRBJ2-3, with 9 bases fitting TRBD1. This CDR3 is built from 15 residues. Germline loops: CDR1 MNHEY, CDR2 SVGAGI. V dropped 2 bases and J dropped 2; count of bases not matched to a gene: 2. CDR3 amino acids: CASSYRDRATDTQYF. CDR3 nucleotide sequence: TGTGCCAGCAGTTACCGGGACAGGGCCACAGATACGCAGTATTTT.

In this sample, this clone turned up a few times. This chain uses TRBV7-4 with TRBJ2-7; D unresolved. The CDR3 extends over 14 amino acids. Germline V gives CDR1 SGHVT, CDR2 SQSDAQ. Trimming removed 1 base at V and 3 bases at J, with 10 bases between. This CDR3 reads CASSLVGSLYEQYF. For the CDR3, the DNA is TGTGCCAGCAGCTTAGTAGGTTCGCTCTACGAGCAGTACTTC.

This clone appeared once. The CDR3 DNA reads TGTGCCATCAGTGAGAGCGGGACTACCTACGAGCAGTACTTC. Protein sequence: CAISESGTTYEQYF. The chain combines TRBV10-3 with TRBJ2-7; 7 bases are shared with TRBD2. This CDR3 contains 14 residues. The V and J ends lost 2 bases and 2 bases, in that order; junction bases with no gene match: 3. In germline, CDR1 is ENHRY, CDR2 SYGVKD.

By its share, this clone is medium-sized (0.01 to 0.1%). V gene TRBV19 combines with J gene TRBJ1-1, with 8 bases fitting TRBD1. The ends lost 6 bases at V and 8 bases at J; junction bases unmatched: 11. Germline loops: CDR1 LNHDA, CDR2 SQIVND (reference sequence). The CDR3 is 14 amino acids. CDR3 coding DNA: TGTGCCAGTAGACCCGGGACAGGCCTCGCGGAAGCTTTCTTT. Its protein product is CASRPGTGLAEAFF.

The chain employs TRBV27 and TRBJ2-2; 8 bases line up with TRBD2. The CDR3 totals 18 residues. With 3 bases clipped from V and 5 bases from J, the junction kept 14 bases outside the gene matches. Germline V gene data show CDR1 as MNHEY and CDR2 as SMNVEV (reference sequence). The CDR3 loop is CASSFMAGGLEGTGELFF. CDR3 in DNA: TGTGCCAGCAGTTTTATGGCGGGAGGTTTAGAAGGAACCGGGGAGCTGTTTTTT.

This clone was seen once. The chain recombines TRBV2 with TRBJ1-2; TRBD1 is a possible D gene (6 bases). CDR1 and CDR2 from the germline V gene are SNHLY and FYNNEI. The CDR3 is 13 residues long. V was cut by 7 bases and J by 7 bases, with 16 bases left in between. CDR3 sequence: CASIRDNRGGYTF. The CDR3 DNA reads TGTGCCAGCATCCGGGACAACCGGGGTGGCTACACCTTC.

The CDR3: CASSSLTGSGETQYF. The CDR3, as DNA: TGTGCCAGCAGTTCACTGACAGGGTCTGGAGAGACCCAGTACTTC. The gene calls are TRBV27 and TRBJ2-5, with 7 nucleotides matching TRBD1. CDR1 MNHEY and CDR2 SMNVEV come from the germline V gene (reference sequence). V lost 4 bases, J lost 4 bases, and 9 bases stayed unmatched. CDR3 length: 15 amino acids.

V and J are TRBV2 and TRBJ2-1, with 8 nucleotides matching TRBD1. The CDR3 contains 15 residues. Losses at the gene ends were 6 bases for V and 5 bases for J; bases not matched to a gene: 9. Looked up from germline, CDR1 is SNHLY and CDR2 is FYNNEI. In DNA form, the CDR3 reads TGTGCCAGCAGGGGGGGACAGGCCTCTGACAATGAGCAGTTCTTC. Protein product: CASRGGQASDNEQFF.

This clone showed up just a few times. The chain links TRBV2 to TRBJ2-1; 7 positions agree with TRBD1. The trim removed 9 bases at V and 1 base at J, leaving 3 bases unmatched. Germline-derived CDR1 and CDR2 are SNHLY and FYNNEI. The CDR3 runs 13 residues. CDR3 DNA: TGTGCCAGAACAGGGGAATCCTACAATGAGCAGTTCTTC. Translation gives CARTGESYNEQFF.

The gene calls are TRBV7-6 and TRBJ2-7, with D unclear. This CDR3 region has 15 residues. The V and J ends lost 0 bases and 2 bases respectively, with 11 bases between them. Germline-derived CDR1 and CDR2 are SGHVS and FNYEAQ. The CDR3 protein is CASSLAGIKAYEQYF. CDR3 in DNA: TGTGCCAGCAGCTTAGCGGGGATTAAGGCCTACGAGCAGTACTTC.

This rearrangement joins TRBV9 to TRBJ2-7; TRBD2 matches at 10 bases. CDR1 is SGDLS, CDR2 YYNGEE, per germline. The CDR3 loop spans 15 amino acids. Trimming removed 2 bases from V and 6 bases from J; junction bases left unmatched: 8. The CDR3 DNA sequence: TGTGCCAGCAGCGTGGCCCCGGCTAGCGGGGGCGAGCAGTACTTC. Protein sequence: CASSVAPASGGEQYF. Complete variable domain (other parts from reference TRBV9 and TRBJ2-7): DSGVTQTPKHLITATGQRVTLRCSPRSGDLSVYWYQQSLDQGLQFLIQYYNGEERAKGNILERFSAQQFPDLHSELNLSSLELGDSALYFCASSVAPASGGEQYFGPGTRLTVT.

This clone was detected only a few times. The chain recombines TRBV4-2 with TRBJ1-5; 7 nucleotides agree with TRBD1. CDR3 length equals 15 residues. With V trimmed by 5 bases and J by 1 base, 5 bases remained unmatched. In germline, CDR1 is LGHNA, CDR2 YNFKEQ. The CDR3 DNA is TGTGCCAGCAGCTACCGGGACAGAAGCAATCAGCCCCAGCATTTT. It yields the protein CASSYRDRSNQPQHF.

V and J are TRBV30 and TRBJ1-3; D is perhaps TRBD1 (6 bases). This CDR3 contains 17 residues. The germline V gene encodes CDR1 GTSNPN and CDR2 SVGIG (reference sequence). Trimming took 4 bases from V and 0 from J, leaving 19 bases between them. The DNA for the CDR3 is TGTGCCTGGACTGTAACCCAGACAGGACGCTCTGGAAACACCATATATTTT. This codes for CAWTVTQTGRSGNTIYF.

The chain joins TRBV28 to TRBJ2-7, with 7 bases lining up with TRBD1. V dropped 5 bases and J dropped 3; count of bases not matched to a gene: 7. The CDR3 extends over 14 amino acids. The germline V gene encodes CDR1 MDHEN and CDR2 SYDVKM. For the CDR3, the DNA is TGTGCCAGCAGTCCCGAGACAGGGAGCTACGAGCAGTACTTC. This sequence encodes CASSPETGSYEQYF.

The rearrangement links TRBV27 to TRBJ1-2; D not resolved. The CDR3 covers 13 residues. V lost 7 bases and J lost 4, with 13 bases in between. Per the germline V gene, CDR1 is MNHEY and CDR2 is SMNVEV (reference sequence). The CDR3 spells CASKDLETYGYTF. As DNA, the CDR3 is TGTGCCAGCAAGGACCTGGAAACCTATGGCTACACCTTC.

The V call is TRBV11-2, the J call TRBJ1-5; 9 nucleotides agree with TRBD1. This CDR3 region has 18 residues. The germline CDR1 and CDR2 sequences are SGHAT and FQNNGV. J was trimmed by 0 bases and V by 1 base; bases with no gene match: 7. The CDR3 DNA follows: TGTGCCAGCAGCTTAGGAGGGACAGGGCACAATAGCAATCAGCCCCAGCATTTT. Translation gives CASSLGGTGHNSNQPQHF.

This chain links TRBV15 with TRBJ2-3; 10 nucleotides agree with TRBD1. CDR3 size: 15 residues. J lost 4 bases, V lost 4 bases, and 5 bases had no gene match. Germline CDR1 reads LNHNV; CDR2 reads YYDKDF (reference sequence). CDR3 nucleotides: TGTGCCACCAGCACAAGACAGGGGGCGTCAGATACGCAGTATTTT. Protein: CATSTRQGASDTQYF.

This clone appeared a few times. The chain is built from TRBV10-1 and TRBJ2-1; weak D call: TRBD2 (6 bases). V dropped 3 bases and J dropped 10 bases, with 19 bases sitting between them. The CDR3 runs to 15 residues. In germline, CDR1 is WNHNN, CDR2 SYGVQD (reference sequence). CDR3 bases: TGCGCCAGCAGTGATGCCCGGGGTAGCGGAGAGGAGCAGTTCTTC. The encoded protein is CASSDARGSGEEQFF.

The J gene is TRBJ1-2, the V gene TRBV19; tentatively, D is TRBD1 (5 bases). The CDR3 covers 13 residues. V was cut by 5 bases and J by 3 bases, with 10 bases left in between. Germline V gene data show CDR1 as LNHDA and CDR2 as SQIVND (reference sequence). The CDR3 spells CASSDQGHYGYTF. The DNA for the CDR3 is TGTGCCAGTAGTGACCAGGGACACTATGGCTACACCTTC.